Presented here are 6 T cell receptor beta chains from one specimen sequenced in a study of blood T cell repertoires in COVID-19. Assay used: immunoSEQ multiplex PCR; TCRdb lists only in-frame clones, some missing. The sample carries 85,000 to 120,000 clones, over 65% recorded once. Material: peripheral blood. The receptor set was obtained from a man older than 75 with COVID-19, enrolled during active disease.

The chain employs TRBV12-3 or TRBV12-4 and TRBJ1-4; D may be TRBD1 (5 bases). V lost 3 bases and J lost 7, with 9 bases in between. This CDR3 spans 13 amino acids. CDR3 residues: CASSFLGGEKLFF. CDR3 coding DNA: TGTGCCAGCAGTTTCCTGGGGGGTGAAAAACTGTTTTTT.

The V call is TRBV27, the J call TRBJ1-6, with TRBD1 identical over 9 bases. V lost 6 bases and J lost 10; bases outside the gene matches: 4. This CDR3 has 13 residues. Germline values: CDR1 MNHEY, CDR2 SMNVEV (reference sequence). The CDR3 sequence is CASRQGAQSPLHF. In DNA, the CDR3 is TGTGCCAGCAGACAGGGGGCGCAGTCACCCCTCCACTTT.

V gene TRBV3-1 (or the pseudogene TRBV3-2) combines with J gene TRBJ1-2, with a weak D call TRBD1 (6 bases). V lost 2 bases, J lost 2 bases, and 12 bases lay in between. Germline-derived CDR1 and CDR2 are LGHDT and YNNKEL (reference sequence). CDR3 length equals 15 residues. The chain's CDR3 is CASSQMMGANYGYTF. DNA for the CDR3: TGTGCCAGCAGCCAAATGATGGGGGCCAACTATGGCTACACCTTC.

This clone has a single count. The V call is TRBV6-5, the J call TRBJ2-3, with a weak D call TRBD2 (5 bases). The CDR3 consists of 16 residues. Germline assignment: CDR1 MNHEY and CDR2 SVGAGI. Trimming shortened V by 4 bases and J by 2 bases, and 16 bases separated the two germline ends. The DNA of the CDR3 is TGTGCCAGCAGTTCCACGACTACAATCAACACAGATACGCAGTATTTT. Its translation is CASSSTTTINTDTQYF.

The V and J genes are TRBV7-8 and TRBJ2-3, with 7 bases that match TRBD2. This CDR3 region has 14 residues. Germline V gives CDR1 SGHVS, CDR2 FQNEAQ. J lost 5 bases, V lost 4 bases, and 6 bases had no gene match. The CDR3 DNA is TGTGCCAGCAGCTCCCTGGCTAGCGGAGATACGCAGTATTTT. It is translated as CASSSLASGDTQYF.

J is TRBJ2-7 and V is TRBV19; 14 nucleotides match TRBD2. Germline trimming cut 3 bases from V and 12 bases from J; bases unmatched to any gene: 4. The CDR3 sequence is 13 residues long. Per germline, CDR1 LNHDA and CDR2 SQIVND (reference sequence). The CDR3 reads CASSMGLAGVPYF. In nucleotides, the CDR3 is TGTGCCAGTAGTATGGGACTAGCGGGAGTCCCGTACTTC.